The 22 T cell receptor beta chains below were found in one sample sequenced in a study of CD8+CD57+ T cells in acquired aplastic anemia. Profiles of TCR beta VDJ and CDR3 were generated from a genomic DNA template. TCRdb independently ran MiXCR on the reads; one entry per CDR3 protein. This table holds some 140,000 distinct CDR3 sequences, 41% found once. Sequencing was performed on sorted CD4+, CD8+, or CD8+CD57+ T cells (not recorded which) from PBMCs. Receptor source: a human donor in good health, serving as a control.

The count of this clonotype is one. A much more abundant neighbour one base away suggests this may be a read error. CDR3 sequence reads: CASSFDHQGNTEAFF. CDR3 coding DNA: TGTGCCAGCAGCTTCGACCATCAGGGGAACACTGAAGCTTTCTTT. This chain uses TRBV11-3 with TRBJ1-1; TRBD1 might be the D (5 bases). Trimming took off 3 bases at V and 1 base at J, with 12 bases between the two ends. This CDR3 spans 15 amino acids. Germline V gene data show CDR1 as SGHNT and CDR2 as YENEEA.

The gene calls are TRBV11-2 and TRBJ1-6, with 7 bases aligning to TRBD1. CDR1 is SGHAT, CDR2 FQNNGV, per germline. The CDR3 runs to 16 residues. With V trimmed by 0 bases and J by 8 bases, 7 bases remained unmatched. CDR3 bases: TGTGCCAGCAGCTTAGAAGGTGACAGGGAACATTCACCCCTCCACTTT. This gives the protein CASSLEGDREHSPLHF.

V gene TRBV27 combines with J gene TRBJ1-2; TRBD1 matches 7 bases. The CDR3 covers 16 residues. Germline CDR1 and CDR2: MNHEY and SMNVEV (reference sequence). Unmatched junction bases numbered 13, after V lost 3 bases and J lost 6 bases. CDR3 in amino acids: CASSFSAMQGENGYTF. In nucleotides, the CDR3 is TGTGCCAGCAGTTTCTCCGCCATGCAGGGGGAGAATGGCTACACCTTC.

The table lists this clonotype with many counts. The chain combines TRBV5-1 with TRBJ1-2; D not certain. CDR1 SGHRS and CDR2 YFSETQ come from the germline V gene. The CDR3 is made up of 14 amino acids. V lost 4 bases, J lost 5 bases, and 15 bases lay in between. The CDR3 region has the DNA TGCGCCAGCAGCCCCAACGAGGCAAATTATGGCTACACCTTC. Translating gives CASSPNEANYGYTF.

This clonotype was seen at least ten times. This chain links TRBV7-9 with TRBJ2-1; 7 nucleotides agree with TRBD1. Germline V lookup: CDR1 SEHNR, CDR2 FQNEAQ (reference sequence). CDR3 length: 12 residues. The J segment lost 13 bases and the V segment lost 5 bases, leaving 8 bases of the junction unmatched. CDR3 sequence (DNA): TGTGCCAGCAGCCCCCAGGGGGTGCCACAGTTCTTC. Translated: CASSPQGVPQFF.

CDR3 DNA sequence: TGTGCCAGCAGGAGTGAGAGTGAGCAGTTCTTC. Translated, it gives CASRSESEQFF. The chain carries TRBV6-1 and TRBJ2-1; D not resolved. The V gene lost 6 bases and the J gene lost 9 bases, with 9 bases spanning the gap. Germline V gives CDR1 MNHNS, CDR2 SASEGT. There are 11 residues in the CDR3.

V and J are TRBV10-1 and TRBJ2-3, with TRBD2 matching 9 bases. Looked up from germline, CDR1 is WNHNN and CDR2 is SYGVQD (reference sequence). The V and J ends lost 3 bases and 2 bases, in that order; junction bases with no gene match: 6. This CDR3 is 16 amino acids long. CDR3 DNA: TGCGCCAGCAGTGAACTCTTAGCGGGGGTCACAGATACGCAGTATTTT. Its translation: CASSELLAGVTDTQYF.

The table lists this clonotype with many counts. The rearrangement joins TRBV4-2 to TRBJ1-4; 10 bases align to TRBD1. The CDR3 is made up of 15 amino acids. The J segment lost 6 bases and the V segment lost 0 bases, leaving 1 base of the junction unmatched. Germline loops: CDR1 LGHNA, CDR2 YNFKEQ. The CDR3 loop reads CASSQDGTGDEKLFF. Written as DNA, the CDR3 is TGTGCCAGCAGCCAAGACGGGACAGGGGATGAAAAACTGTTTTTT.

This clonotype has a handful of counts. The rearrangement uses TRBV20-1 and TRBJ2-4, with a possible D match to TRBD2 (5 bases). The V end was cut by 5 bases, the J end by 8 bases, with 13 bases between. The CDR3 runs 12 residues. CDR1 and CDR2 from the germline V gene are DFQATT and SNEGSKA (reference sequence). The CDR3 nucleotides read TGCAGTGCTCCCACTTTGGGAGACATTCAGTACTTC. Protein: CSAPTLGDIQYF.

This clonotype was seen a single time. V and J are TRBV28 and TRBJ1-4; D call uncertain. V gave up 5 bases and J gave up 2 bases, with 9 bases separating them. Looked up from germline, CDR1 is MDHEN and CDR2 is SYDVKM. The length of the CDR3 is 14 residues. The DNA of the CDR3 is TGTGCCAGCAGTCCGAGGACGACTAATGAAAAACTGTTTTTT. Its translation is CASSPRTTNEKLFF.

This clonotype was counted ten times or more. V and J are TRBV9 and TRBJ1-6; TRBD1 might be the D (5 bases). Germline values: CDR1 SGDLS, CDR2 YYNGEE. The CDR3 has 16 amino acids. V was pared by 5 bases and J by 5 bases, with 17 bases between. Written as DNA, the CDR3 is TGTGCCAGCAGAACTGAGAGGGACGGACATAATTCACCCCTCCACTTT. Protein product: CASRTERDGHNSPLHF.

The V call is TRBV12-5, the J call TRBJ1-5; the D is unclear. Germline CDR1 reads LGHNT; CDR2 reads FRNRAP. The CDR3 extends over 17 amino acids. Trimming took off 2 bases at V and 0 bases at J, with 14 bases between the two ends. Here the CDR3 DNA reads TGTGCTAGTGGTTTGCTGACCTTGGTGGGTAGCAATCAGCCCCAGCATTTT. Encoded protein: CASGLLTLVGSNQPQHF.

The rearrangement links TRBV29-1 to TRBJ1-2; a possible D gene is TRBD1 (5 bases). CDR1 and CDR2 from the germline V gene are SQVTM and ANQGSEA. The CDR3 consists of 12 residues. V lost 8 bases, J lost 7 bases, and 17 bases lay in between. CDR3 DNA: TGCAGCTTGGGGCAGGGTGTTTTTGGCTACACCTTC. This codes for CSLGQGVFGYTF.

The genes are TRBV19 and TRBJ1-2, with TRBD1 matching 7 bases. The CDR3 loop spans 13 amino acids. Germline V lookup: CDR1 LNHDA, CDR2 SQIVND (reference sequence). The ends lost 5 bases at V and 8 bases at J; junction bases unmatched: 8. This CDR3 is CASSVGQCDGYTF. The DNA for the CDR3 is TGTGCCAGTAGTGTGGGACAGTGTGACGGCTACACCTTC.

At least ten counts were recorded for this clonotype. V is TRBV5-8 and J is TRBJ2-5; D is unclear. The CDR3 runs to 16 residues. Trimming shortened V by 3 bases and J by 5 bases, and 20 bases separated the two germline ends. CDR1 is SGHTS, CDR2 YDEGEE, per germline. This chain's CDR3 is CASSSALGEPVETQYF. The CDR3 bases are TGTGCCAGCAGCTCCGCTCTAGGCGAGCCTGTCGAGACCCAGTACTTC. The whole variable domain, remainder taken from reference TRBV5-8 and TRBJ2-5, is EAGVTQSPTHLIKTRGQQATLRCSPISGHTSVYWYQQALGLGLQFLLWYDEGEERNRGNFPPRFSGRQFPNYSSELNVNALELEDSALYLCASSSALGEPVETQYFGPGTRLLVL.

This clonotype was detected a few times. The chain couples TRBV28 to TRBJ2-1; 11 bases line up with TRBD2. This CDR3 is built from 15 residues. V trimming: 5 bases; J trimming: 5 bases; junction bases outside the gene matches: 5. Germline V gives CDR1 MDHEN, CDR2 SYDVKM. The CDR3 sequence: CASSRGLAGNNEQFF. The CDR3 nucleotides read TGTGCCAGCAGTCGAGGACTAGCGGGTAACAATGAGCAGTTCTTC.

This clonotype was recorded many times. The chain carries TRBV2 and TRBJ1-3; D perhaps matches TRBD1 (5 bases). Germline V CDR1 and CDR2: SNHLY, FYNNEI. CDR3 size: 14 residues. Trimming cost V 6 bases and J 3 bases, with 12 bases left between them. CDR3 protein: CASRPGGGGNTIYF. The CDR3 region has the DNA TGTGCCAGCAGACCCGGCGGGGGTGGAAACACCATATATTTT.

The table lists this clonotype with many counts. CDR3: CASSSGTGVQTGELFF. The DNA for the CDR3 is TGCGCCAGCAGCTCAGGGACAGGGGTACAGACCGGGGAGCTGTTTTTT. The chain carries TRBV5-1 and TRBJ2-2; TRBD1 agrees at 10 bases. Germline V gene lookup returns CDR1 SGHRS and CDR2 YFSETQ. The CDR3 contains 16 residues. With V trimmed by 3 bases and J by 5 bases, 7 bases remained unmatched.

This clonotype was observed at least ten times. The chain links TRBV10-3 to TRBJ1-2; D possibly corresponds to TRBD1 (5 bases). Germline V gives CDR1 ENHRY, CDR2 SYGVKD. V shed 0 bases and J shed 4 bases, with 12 bases lying between them. The CDR3 is made up of 15 amino acids. This chain's CDR3 is CAISESTSGPYGYTF. The CDR3 bases are TGTGCCATCAGTGAGTCAACCTCGGGGCCCTATGGCTACACCTTC.

The rearrangement uses TRBV7-9 and TRBJ1-5, with D perhaps matching TRBD1 (5 bases). The CDR3 sequence is 15 residues long. Germline V gives CDR1 SEHNR, CDR2 FQNEAQ (reference sequence). V lost 5 bases, J lost 5 bases, and 16 bases lay in between. CDR3 in DNA: TGTGCCAGCAGCCCCGGGGGACTGTCGGATCAGCCCCAGCATTTT. Residues: CASSPGGLSDQPQHF.

This clonotype was recorded a few times. V gene TRBV5-6 combines with J gene TRBJ2-7; 7 positions agree with TRBD1. V shed 4 bases, J shed 3 bases, and the junction held 4 bases outside the gene matches. Per the germline V gene, CDR1 is SGHDT and CDR2 is YYEEEE. CDR3 size: 13 residues. The CDR3 loop reads CASSGGQDYEQYF. The CDR3 nucleotides read TGTGCCAGCAGCGGCGGACAGGACTACGAGCAGTACTTC.

This clonotype was seen many times. This rearrangement joins TRBV5-4 to TRBJ1-2, with D possibly being TRBD1 (6 bases). The CDR3 spans 13 residues. Germline values: CDR1 SGHNT, CDR2 YYREEE (reference sequence). V lost 5 bases to trimming and J lost 4 bases, with 12 bases between them. The chain's CDR3 is CASSSDRTYGYTF. The CDR3 DNA sequence: TGTGCCAGCAGTTCCGACAGGACCTATGGCTACACCTTC.